This TCR beta chain was sequenced in a study of OX40 agonist ivuxolimab in advanced cancers. Study information: A diagnosis of hepatocellular carcinoma, melanoma, renal cell or head and neck cancer was present in dose-escalation patients. Study-level results: Antigen specificity was not determined for the expanded peripheral T cells. With doses of 0.1-3.0 mg/kg, partial responders showed among the lowest clonal expansion.

Germline lookup yields CDR1 SGHVS and CDR2 FQNEAQ. The CDR3 loop spans 14 amino acids. The V segment lost 1 base and the J segment 8 bases; nucleotides outside the gene matches: 1. Measured with immunoSEQ multiplex PCR; TCRdb has only the in-frame clones, and not every one. The sample shows more than 55,000 clones, roughly nine tenths of them seen only once. Sampling times: baseline, cycle 4 day 1, cycle 7 day 1. With respect to this clone: Its antigen remains unknown.

The sequences come from CD4+ or CD8+ T cells sorted from blood, collected in a trial of the OX40 agonist ivuxolimab. The origin of this receptor is an adult with an advanced solid tumor such as melanoma, head and neck, liver or kidney cancer. This chain connects TRBV7-8 to TRBJ1-6; 8 bases fit TRBD1. CDR3 in amino acids: CASSLGQGYSPLHF. CDR3 coding DNA: TGTGCCAGCAGCTTAGGACAGGGGTATTCACCCCTCCACTTT.